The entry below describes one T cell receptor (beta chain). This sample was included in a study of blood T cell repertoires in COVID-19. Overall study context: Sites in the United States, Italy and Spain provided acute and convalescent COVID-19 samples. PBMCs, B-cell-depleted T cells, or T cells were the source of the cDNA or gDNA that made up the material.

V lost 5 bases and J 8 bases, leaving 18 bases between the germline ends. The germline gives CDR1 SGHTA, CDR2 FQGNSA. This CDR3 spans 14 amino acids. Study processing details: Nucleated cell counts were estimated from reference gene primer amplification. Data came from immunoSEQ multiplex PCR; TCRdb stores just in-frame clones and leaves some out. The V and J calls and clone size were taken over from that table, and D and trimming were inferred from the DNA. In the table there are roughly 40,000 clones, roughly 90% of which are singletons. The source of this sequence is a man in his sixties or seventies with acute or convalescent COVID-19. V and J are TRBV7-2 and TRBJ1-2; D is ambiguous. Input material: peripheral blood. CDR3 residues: CASSPRVQAGGYTF. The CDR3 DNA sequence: TGTGCCAGCAGCCCTCGCGTTCAGGCAGGAGGCTACACCTTC.